Only a few counts were recorded for the clone carrying this T cell receptor (beta chain). The V segment lost 1 base and the J segment 7 bases; nucleotides outside the gene matches: 7. The CDR3 consists of 14 residues. Germline V lookup: CDR1 SGHVS, CDR2 FQNEAQ. The data were taken from a study of read filtering for tumor transcriptome and immune sequencing. From about 400 ng of RNA, a library with molecular barcoded alpha/delta and beta/gamma adaptors was made. TCRdb independently ran MiXCR on the reads; one entry per CDR3 protein. The sample shows 35,000 to 50,000 distinct CDR3 sequences, less than 20% of them seen only once.

The chain links TRBV7-8 to TRBJ2-7; the match to TRBD1 covers 7 bases. Sequenced sample: a population of CD138-negative cells sorted from bone marrow. The TCR was taken from a donor aged 40 or over with multiple myeloma. The CDR3 DNA follows: TGTGCCAGCAGCTTAGGACCACAGGGGCGTGAGCAGTACTTC. Protein product: CASSLGPQGREQYF.